This T cell receptor (beta chain) stems from a study of CXCR3-negative and CXCR3-positive naive CD8 T cells. The CDR3 has 13 residues. Germline V CDR1 and CDR2: SGHVS, FNYEAQ. 5' RACE that incorporated UMI labels was used to prepare the TRB cDNA libraries. From its re-call of the 5' RACE reads, TCRdb lists each CDR3 protein once, without DNA. The listing records some 45,000 distinct CDR3 sequences. Input material: naive CXCR3- CD8+ T cells from blood. Subset given: CD45RO-CCR7+CD27+CD95- naive CD8+ T cells lacking CXCR3 (TNR3-). The chain uses TRBV7-6 and TRBJ1-2; absent DNA, TCRdb's TRBD1 call cannot be checked. The sequence was collected from a human donor in good health. Some clones in this sample may be carry-over from other donors' samples. The CDR3 protein is CASSDQGSYGYTF.